What follows describes a single TCR beta chain. The data stem from a study of blood T cells in healthy people across ages. The V segment lost 4 bases and the J segment 1 base; nucleotides outside the gene matches: 6. The CDR3 is 16 residues long. Per germline, CDR1 GTSNPN and CDR2 SVGIG (reference sequence). Sample-barcoded 5' priming and a J-beta primer mix drove a second PCR of 7 to 11 cycles. TCRdb recomputed calls from the 5' RACE reads with MiXCR, one row per CDR3 protein. The sample consists of around 1,500,000 distinct CDR3 sequences, 35% to 45% of them appearing once. The sequencing input was blood. V is TRBV30 and J is TRBJ2-3; 12 bases fit TRBD2. The sequence was collected from a woman between 18 and 29 years old in good health. Here the CDR3 reads CAWIGSSGRGTDTQYF. DNA of the CDR3: TGTGCCTGGATAGGTTCTAGCGGGAGGGGCACAGATACGCAGTATTTT. Looking up the rest from reference TRBV30 and TRBJ2-3 gives the full variable domain: SQTIHQWPATLVQPVGSPLSLECTVEGTSNPNLYWYRQAAGRGLQLLFYSVGIGQISSEVPQNLSASRPQDRQFILSSKKLLLSDSGFYLCAWIGSSGRGTDTQYFGPGTRLTVL.